The 26 T cell receptor beta chains reported below all come from one sample, sequenced in a study of CD8+CD57+ T cells in acquired aplastic anemia. Genomic DNA served as template for TCR beta VDJ and CDR3 profiling. TCRdb re-analysed the reads in MiXCR, keeping a single row per CDR3 protein. Of 200,000 to 250,000 distinct CDR3 sequences listed, 55% to 65% are singletons. It was patients with CD8+CD57+ cell expansion by flow cytometry who were chosen for sequencing. The source material was sorted CD4+, CD8+, or CD8+CD57+ T cells (not recorded which) from PBMCs. The receptors come from a human donor with aplastic anemia.

The rearrangement joins TRBV10-2 to TRBJ2-1, with 11 bases fitting TRBD2. With V trimmed by 8 bases and J by 2 bases, 5 bases remained unmatched. This CDR3 is built from 15 residues. Germline values: CDR1 WSHSY, CDR2 SAAADI. The CDR3 coding sequence is TGCGCCAGCGGGACTAGCGGATTTGCCTACAATGAGCAGTTCTTC. Its translation is CASGTSGFAYNEQFF.

The V gene is TRBV7-9, the J gene TRBJ2-1; 10 bases are shared with TRBD2. The CDR3 extends over 15 amino acids. CDR1 and CDR2 from the germline V gene are SEHNR and FQNEAQ (reference sequence). Germline trimming cut 6 bases from V and 7 bases from J; bases unmatched to any gene: 9. CDR3 in amino acids: CASSSLAGTLNEQFF. CDR3 DNA: TGTGCCAGCAGTTCACTAGCGGGAACGTTGAATGAGCAGTTCTTC.

This sequence joins TRBV7-9 and TRBJ1-6; weak D call: TRBD1 (5 bases). Germline V gene data show CDR1 as SEHNR and CDR2 as FQNEAQ (reference sequence). V was shortened by 4 bases and J by 6 bases, with 7 bases between the two germline ends. The CDR3 consists of 13 residues. The chain's CDR3 is CASSSGANSPLHF. CDR3 DNA: TGTGCCAGCAGCTCCGGGGCTAATTCACCCCTCCACTTT.

This chain joins TRBV7-9 and TRBJ1-6; tentative D call: TRBD1 (6 bases). The CDR3 has 14 residues. Trimming removed 7 bases from V and 6 bases from J, with 13 bases in between. Germline V lookup: CDR1 SEHNR, CDR2 FQNEAQ (reference sequence). The CDR3 is CASNSQGGNSPLHF. The DNA of the CDR3 is TGTGCCAGCAACTCACAGGGTGGTAATTCACCCCTCCACTTT.

The chain joins TRBV20-1 to TRBJ2-3, with D perhaps matching TRBD2 (6 bases). The ends were cut back, 3 bases at V and 2 bases at J, with 12 bases in the middle. Looked up from germline, CDR1 is DFQATT and CDR2 is SNEGSKA (reference sequence). The CDR3 is 14 residues long. CDR3 sequence: CSASVSGHTDTQYF. CDR3 DNA: TGCAGTGCTAGCGTTAGCGGCCACACAGATACGCAGTATTTT.

This clonotype was picked up many times. The gene calls are TRBV7-9 and TRBJ1-4; tentatively, D is TRBD1 (5 bases). The V gene lost 2 bases and the J gene lost 10 bases, with 17 bases spanning the gap. This CDR3 has 15 amino acids. The germline gives CDR1 SEHNR, CDR2 FQNEAQ (reference sequence). The CDR3 protein is CASSLLQGDDGKLFF. Written as DNA, the CDR3 is TGTGCCAGCAGCTTATTGCAGGGTGACGATGGAAAACTGTTTTTT.

The table lists this clonotype with many counts. This chain connects TRBV7-3 to TRBJ2-3; TRBD1 agrees at 10 bases. The CDR3 runs to 17 residues. In germline, CDR1 is SGHTA, CDR2 FQGTGA. V shed 2 bases and J 1 base; nucleotides not matched to a gene: 6. CDR3 amino acids: CASSLGTGVFGTDTQYF. The CDR3 DNA reads TGTGCCAGCAGCTTAGGGACAGGGGTTTTTGGCACAGATACGCAGTATTTT.

This clonotype was detected a few times. CDR3 DNA: TGTGCCAGCAGCTTAGCCCCCGCAACCTACGAGCAGTACTTC. Its protein product is CASSLAPATYEQYF. The rearrangement uses TRBV7-9 and TRBJ2-7; no definite D call. The CDR3 loop spans 14 amino acids. V gave up 0 bases and J gave up 2 bases, with 8 bases separating them. Germline CDR1 reads SEHNR; CDR2 reads FQNEAQ (reference sequence).

This chain connects TRBV25-1 to TRBJ1-2, with TRBD1 identical over 10 bases. The CDR3 is 16 residues long. Unmatched junction bases numbered 17, after V lost 8 bases and J lost 8 bases. The germline gives CDR1 MGHDK, CDR2 SYGVNS. CDR3 in amino acids: CASGGDRGFSGGGYTF. The CDR3 DNA reads as TGTGCCAGCGGAGGGGACAGGGGATTCTCAGGGGGAGGCTACACCTTC.

The rearrangement joins TRBV29-1 to TRBJ2-1, with TRBD2 identical over 10 bases. The trim removed 3 bases at V and 7 bases at J, leaving 9 bases unmatched. CDR3 length equals 15 residues. The germline CDR1 and CDR2 sequences are SQVTM and ANQGSEA. CDR3 DNA: TGCAGCGTTGACGGAGCGGGGGGGCGGCGGAATGAGCAGTTCTTC. Translated: CSVDGAGGRRNEQFF.

V usage is TRBV11-3 and J usage is TRBJ1-5, with D tentatively TRBD1 (5 bases). Germline CDR1 reads SGHNT; CDR2 reads YENEEA. The CDR3 is made up of 14 amino acids. The V and J ends lost 5 bases and 11 bases respectively, with 19 bases between them. The CDR3 coding sequence is TGTGCCAGCAGCCCGGAGGGGCTTGGAGAGACCCAGCATTTT. It codes for CASSPEGLGETQHF.

J is TRBJ2-3 and V is TRBV14; maybe TRBD2 (6 bases). V was trimmed by 2 bases and J by 2 bases, leaving 8 bases between them. Looked up from germline, CDR1 is SGHDN and CDR2 is FVKESK. CDR3 length: 14 residues. This chain's CDR3 is CASSQSGFTDTQYF. In DNA form, the CDR3 reads TGTGCCAGCAGCCAAAGCGGGTTCACAGATACGCAGTATTTT.

The rearrangement uses TRBV7-9 and TRBJ1-4; 10 bases match TRBD1. The junction had 8 bases not matched to a gene; V was cut back by 0 bases and J by 7 bases. CDR3 size: 17 residues. Germline V gene data show CDR1 as SEHNR and CDR2 as FQNEAQ (reference sequence). CDR3 in amino acids: CASSLAQPGQGPEKLFF. DNA for the CDR3: TGTGCCAGCAGCTTAGCCCAACCGGGACAGGGGCCTGAAAAACTGTTTTTT. The full variable domain, rest sourced from reference TRBV7-9 and TRBJ1-4, is DTGVSQNPRHKITKRGQNVTFRCDPISEHNRLYWYRQTLGQGPEFLTYFQNEAQLEKSRLLSDRFSAERPKGSFSTLEIQRTEQGDSAMYLCASSLAQPGQGPEKLFFGSGTQLSVL.

The V call is TRBV2, the J call TRBJ2-7; 8 nucleotides line up with TRBD2. Trimming removed 4 bases from V and 2 bases from J; junction bases left unmatched: 7. There are 15 residues in the CDR3. Germline loops: CDR1 SNHLY, CDR2 FYNNEI. The CDR3 region is CASSVAGLAAYEQYF. CDR3 DNA sequence: TGTGCCAGCAGTGTAGCAGGACTAGCCGCCTACGAGCAGTACTTC.

For this clonotype: The final CDR3 position lacks the conserved phenylalanine or tryptophan, pointing to a likely read error. Because the CDR3's place on the DNA is in doubt, the DNA is left out and the CDR3 is given as listed by TCRdb. This chain joins TRBV20-1 and TRBJ2-2; the DNA was not compared with TRBD2, the D call given in the table. Ends included, the CDR3 has 16 residues. CDR1 and CDR2 (germline): DFQATT, SNEGSKA (reference sequence). The CDR3 is CSARGGLLGLAADRAG.

At least ten counts were recorded for this clonotype. The chain joins TRBV24-1 to TRBJ2-7; 9 positions match TRBD1. This CDR3 has 17 residues. With V trimmed by 11 bases and J by 3 bases, 19 bases remained unmatched. CDR1 is KGHDR and CDR2 is SFDVKD in the germline V gene. CDR3 protein: CASRLDPTTGGRYEQYF. The CDR3 DNA reads as TGTGCCAGCAGACTCGACCCGACGACAGGGGGTCGCTACGAGCAGTACTTC.

The J gene is TRBJ1-3, the V gene TRBV7-2; the D gene is possibly TRBD1 (5 bases). Germline CDR1 reads SGHTA; CDR2 reads FQGNSA. CDR3 length equals 17 residues. V was cut by 4 bases and J by 2 bases, with 18 bases left in between. The CDR3 DNA reads as TGTGCCAGCAGCTATACATCGACAGTCCTCACTGGAAACACCATATATTTT. Protein: CASSYTSTVLTGNTIYF.

CDR3 DNA sequence: TGTGCCAGTAGTATCCCCAGTAGAACTGAAGCTTTCTTT. Translating it yields CASSIPSRTEAFF. The gene calls are TRBV19 and TRBJ1-1; D not certain. This CDR3 is built from 13 residues. Germline CDR1 and CDR2: LNHDA and SQIVND (reference sequence). Trimming removed 3 bases at V and 5 bases at J, with 10 bases between.

This sequence joins TRBV9 and TRBJ1-6; D possibly corresponds to TRBD1 (5 bases). The CDR3 sequence is 14 residues long. Germline V gene data show CDR1 as SGDLS and CDR2 as YYNGEE. Trimming cost V 4 bases and J 9 bases, with 14 bases left between them. The CDR3 reads CASSPSGGTSPLHF. The CDR3 DNA reads as TGTGCCAGCAGCCCCAGCGGGGGTACTTCACCCCTCCACTTT.

This clonotype showed up just once. One junction end disagrees with the germline gene, perhaps due to a read error. The rearrangement uses TRBV5-8 and TRBJ2-1; possible D gene TRBD2, 7 bases. Germline V gene data show CDR1 as SGHTS and CDR2 as YDEGEE. The CDR3 length is 15 residues. The CDR3 sequence: CASSLGGGGSYEQFF. CDR3 sequence (DNA): TGCGCCAGCAGCTTGGGAGGGGGGGGTAGCTATGAGCAGTTCTTC.

This chain uses TRBV5-4 with TRBJ2-7, with TRBD2 matching over 7 bases. Losses at the gene ends were 4 bases for V and 4 bases for J; bases not matched to a gene: 5. Per germline, CDR1 SGHNT and CDR2 YYREEE (reference sequence). CDR3 size: 13 residues. CDR3 sequence (DNA): TGTGCCAGCAGCCGGGGGGTTTTGTACGAGCAGTACTTC. It encodes CASSRGVLYEQYF.

The gene calls are TRBV15 and TRBJ2-1; 9 nucleotides agree with TRBD1. This CDR3 contains 13 residues. The V segment lost 4 bases and the J segment 7 bases; nucleotides outside the gene matches: 2. Germline CDR1 reads LNHNV; CDR2 reads YYDKDF (reference sequence). The CDR3 is CATSTDRGNEQFF. The CDR3 DNA is TGTGCCACCAGCACTGACAGGGGGAATGAGCAGTTCTTC.

J is TRBJ2-7 and V is TRBV7-2, with 7 bases identical to TRBD1. After removal of 4 bases from V and 2 bases from J, the junction contained 11 bases not matched to a gene. Per germline, CDR1 SGHTA and CDR2 FQGNSA. This CDR3 has 16 amino acids. The CDR3 protein is CASSSNRGQTPYEQYF. The CDR3 nucleotides read TGTGCCAGCAGCTCAAACAGGGGCCAAACCCCCTACGAGCAGTACTTC.

This clonotype was counted a few times. The rearrangement uses TRBV29-1 and TRBJ1-1; 9 bases map to TRBD1. CDR1 and CDR2 (germline): SQVTM, ANQGSEA. This CDR3 is built from 13 residues. The J segment lost 1 base and the V segment lost 4 bases, leaving 1 base of the junction unmatched. The CDR3 DNA sequence: TGCAGCGTTGGGGGACAGGGGAACACTGAAGCTTTCTTT. Translating it yields CSVGGQGNTEAFF.

The chain employs TRBV4-1 and TRBJ2-7; the D is unclear. The V end lost 3 bases, the J end lost 2 bases, and 14 bases lay between the germline ends. This CDR3 is 15 amino acids long. CDR1 is MGHRA, CDR2 YSYEKL, per germline. CDR3 bases: TGCGCCAGCAGCCAGGTGGAGTCAGGAGCCTACGAGCAGTACTTC. Its translation is CASSQVESGAYEQYF.

J is TRBJ2-3 and V is TRBV5-5; 12 positions agree with TRBD2. The CDR3 length is 15 residues. The J segment lost 11 bases and the V segment lost 4 bases, leaving 11 bases of the junction unmatched. Germline V gene sequence: CDR1 SGHKS, CDR2 YYEKEE (reference sequence). This CDR3 is CASSRTSGALGEQYF. CDR3 coding DNA: TGTGCCAGCAGCCGGACTAGCGGGGCTCTGGGTGAGCAGTATTTT.